Listed below are T cell receptor beta chains from one sample, sequenced in a study of T cells after yellow fever vaccination. TCRdb used MiXCR to reprocess the 5' RACE reads, holding one entry per CDR3 protein. Of 300,000 to 350,000 distinct CDR3 sequences listed, 3% to 4.5% are singletons. Sample: PBMCs, taken 5 days after the yellow fever booster vaccination. The receptors were gathered from a man aged 18 to 35 who received the YFV17D yellow fever vaccine. Both conserved end residues are part of each CDR3. D genes are given only for firm matches. Size is stated for part of the rows, as once, few or many counts, or as a class when the clone is expanded.

j_gene: TRBJ2-1; v_gene: TRBV12-3/TRBV12-4; d_gene: .; abundance: few; CDR3aa: CASSHIYRNEQFF; CDR3nt: TGTGCCAGCAGCCATATCTATCGCAATGAGCAGTTCTTC
j_gene: TRBJ1-6; v_gene: TRBV5-6; d_gene: .; abundance: .; CDR3aa: CASSLFGGNSPLHF; CDR3nt: TGTGCCAGCAGCTTGTTCGGGGGTAATTCACCCCTCCACTTT
j_gene: TRBJ1-5; v_gene: TRBV4-2; d_gene: TRBD1; abundance: few; CDR3aa: CASSQVMGKQGLPQHF; CDR3nt: TGTGCCAGCAGCCAAGTTATGGGTAAACAGGGGCTGCCCCAGCATTTT
j_gene: TRBJ1-1; v_gene: TRBV9; d_gene: .; abundance: .; CDR3aa: CASSVRLAGTEAFF; CDR3nt: TGTGCCAGCAGCGTACGCTTGGCTGGAACTGAAGCTTTCTTT
j_gene: TRBJ2-7; v_gene: TRBV23-1; d_gene: .; abundance: many; CDR3aa: CASSFTGLDNYEQYF; CDR3nt: TGCGCCAGCAGTTTTACAGGGTTGGACAACTACGAGCAGTACTTC
j_gene: TRBJ2-5; v_gene: TRBV12-3/TRBV12-4; d_gene: .; abundance: .; CDR3aa: CASSKEYQETQYF; CDR3nt: TGTGCCAGCAGTAAAGAGTACCAAGAGACCCAGTACTTC
j_gene: TRBJ1-1; v_gene: TRBV20-1; d_gene: TRBD1; abundance: .; CDR3aa: CSAGRRTGGTEAFF; CDR3nt: TGCAGTGCCGGACGGCGGACAGGAGGCACTGAAGCTTTCTTT
j_gene: TRBJ1-3; v_gene: TRBV7-2; d_gene: TRBD1; abundance: many; CDR3aa: CASSITGDGNTIYF; CDR3nt: TGTGCCAGCAGCATCACAGGGGATGGAAACACCATATATTTT
j_gene: TRBJ1-5; v_gene: TRBV10-2; d_gene: .; abundance: few; CDR3aa: CASSEQGSVSAQHF; CDR3nt: TGCGCCAGCAGCGAACAGGGATCGGTCTCGGCCCAGCATTTT
j_gene: TRBJ2-3; v_gene: TRBV20-1; d_gene: TRBD2; abundance: many; CDR3aa: CSARAGGGTDTQYF; CDR3nt: TGCAGTGCTAGAGCGGGGGGGGGCACAGATACGCAGTATTTT
j_gene: TRBJ1-1; v_gene: TRBV6-2/TRBV6-3; d_gene: .; abundance: few; CDR3aa: CASSYSMGVLNTEAFF; CDR3nt: TGTGCCAGCAGTTACTCGATGGGGGTCCTGAACACTGAAGCTTTCTTT